This T cell receptor (beta chain) originates from a study of T cell changes during pregnancy in multiple sclerosis. This CDR3 is built from 17 residues. V was clipped by 3 bases and J by 1 base, with 14 bases between them. The V gene's germline CDR1 is SGHRS and CDR2 YFSETQ. The data were produced by immunoSEQ multiplex PCR, yet TCRdb's version contains in-frame clones alone and is incomplete. This sample has roughly 73,000 clones, with 85% to 95% found just once. The TCR originated in a female donor in good health, enrolled as a control in a pregnancy study. The V gene is TRBV5-1, the J gene TRBJ2-6, with D possibly matching TRBD1 (6 bases). Sequenced material: peripheral blood, taken in the second trimester of pregnancy. The chain's CDR3 is CASSSTGSYSGANVLTF. DNA of the CDR3: TGCGCCAGCAGCTCAACAGGGTCCTATTCTGGGGCCAACGTCCTGACTTTC.